This T cell receptor (beta chain) was sequenced for a study of beta chain features in type 1 diabetes. The study, taken as a whole, reports: Shorter templates may be favored by PCR, equally so in patients and controls. Significant though moderate, a shortening of TCRB CDR3s appeared in all four CD4+ subsets of Type 1 diabetes patients. Type 1 diabetes patients had VDJ junctions that carried fewer insertions and more deletions.

Every single donor gave one heparinised blood draw, and these averaged about 100 mL. Over 95% purity was reached by all sorted populations. For this clone: Its antigen is undetermined. Other DNA sequences in this specimen translate into the identical CDR3.

There are 12 residues in the CDR3. The germline V gene has CDR1 SGHTA and CDR2 FQGNSA. V was trimmed by 0 bases and J by 5 bases, leaving 4 bases between them. Investigators reverse transcribed all isolated RNA, so they sequenced expressed TCRB transcripts. The method was immunoSEQ multiplex PCR; TCRdb's version includes in-frame clones alone and lacks a portion of them. The sample has about 280,000 clones, about 15% seen once. The sequenced sample consisted of naive CD4+ T cells from blood. This TCR came from a man in his late teens or twenties with type 1 diabetes. The chain carries TRBV7-2 and TRBJ2-5; D gene ambiguous. The DNA for the CDR3 is TGTGCCAGCAGCTTAGCTCGGGAGACCCAGTACTTC. It translates to CASSLARETQYF.